This T cell receptor (beta chain) was recorded in a study of blood T cell repertoires in COVID-19. Study-level background: From the United States, Italy and Spain came samples of acute and convalescent COVID-19. PBMCs, B-cell-depleted T cells, or T cells provided the cDNA or gDNA that made up the material.

Original analysis: Researchers report that nucleated cell counts were estimated from reference gene primer amplification. The method was immunoSEQ multiplex PCR; TCRdb's version includes in-frame clones alone and lacks a portion of them. V, J and clone size reflect that table, while D and trimming were determined from the DNA. Of some 54,000 clones listed, 80% to 95% are singletons. This CDR3 contains 15 residues. V lost 5 bases and J 6 bases, leaving 19 bases between the germline ends. CDR1 and CDR2 from the germline V gene are SEHNR and FQNEAQ (reference sequence). The source material was peripheral blood. The sequence was obtained from a man in his 60s with acute or convalescent COVID-19. The chain uses TRBV7-9 and TRBJ1-2; no definite D call. The CDR3, as DNA: TGTGCCAGCAGCAAAACGGGAGGGAGCTTGGATGGCTACACCTTC. Translated: CASSKTGGSLDGYTF.